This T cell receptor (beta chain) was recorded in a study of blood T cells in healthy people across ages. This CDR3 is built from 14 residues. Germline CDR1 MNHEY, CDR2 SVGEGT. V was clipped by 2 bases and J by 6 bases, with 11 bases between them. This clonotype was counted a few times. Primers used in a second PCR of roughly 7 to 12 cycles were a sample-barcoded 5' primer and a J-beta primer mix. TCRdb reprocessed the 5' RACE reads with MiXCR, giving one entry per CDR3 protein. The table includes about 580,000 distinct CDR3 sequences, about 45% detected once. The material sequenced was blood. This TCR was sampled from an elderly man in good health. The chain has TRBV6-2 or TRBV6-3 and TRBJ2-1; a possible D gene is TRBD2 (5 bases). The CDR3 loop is CASSYVGAPNEQFF. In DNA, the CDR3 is TGTGCCAGCAGTTACGTGGGAGCCCCCAATGAGCAGTTCTTC.